Presented here are 11 T cell receptor beta chains from one specimen sequenced in a study of blood T cell repertoires in COVID-19. The assay was immunoSEQ multiplex PCR, and TCRdb's table has in-frame clones only and misses some. Among approximately 190,000 clones listed, around 80% were seen once. Specimen: peripheral blood. All receptors come from a man aged 30 to 45 with active or convalescent COVID-19.

There are a few counts of this clone. The sample carries other DNA sequences with the same CDR3. The rearrangement links TRBV28 to TRBJ1-2, with 8 positions matching TRBD1. CDR1 is MDHEN, CDR2 SYDVKM, per germline. CDR3 length equals 14 residues. After removal of 6 bases from V and 0 bases from J, the junction contained 3 bases not matched to a gene. This CDR3 is CASRQGVANYGYTF. CDR3 coding DNA: TGTGCCAGCAGACAGGGGGTAGCTAACTATGGCTACACCTTC.

The genes are TRBV10-3 and TRBJ1-1; weak D call: TRBD1 (5 bases). CDR3 size: 15 residues. Trimming left V 3 bases short and J 1 base short, with 12 bases between. The germline V gene encodes CDR1 ENHRY and CDR2 SYGVKD. The CDR3 DNA is TGTGCCATCAGTGAATTCAGGGCTAAGAACACTGAAGCTTTCTTT. Its protein product is CAISEFRAKNTEAFF.

V is TRBV13 and J is TRBJ2-5, with D possibly TRBD2 on 6 matching bases. Germline CDR1 is PRHDT and CDR2 is FYEKMQ (reference sequence). V gave up 2 bases and J gave up 4 bases, with 23 bases separating them. CDR3 length: 18 residues. The CDR3 region has the DNA TGTGCCAGCAGCTTATTAGGAGGGGCCGGGGCTCCAGGAGAGACCCAGTACTTC. It yields the protein CASSLLGGAGAPGETQYF. Full variable domain (missing parts from reference TRBV13 and TRBJ2-5): AAGVIQSPRHLIKEKRETATLKCYPIPRHDTVYWYQQGPGQDPQFLISFYEKMQSDKGSIPDRFSAQQFSDYHSELNMSSLELGDSALYFCASSLLGGAGAPGETQYFGPGTRLLVL.

Only one count was recorded for this clone. The chain employs TRBV7-8 and TRBJ2-1; the D gene is possibly TRBD2 (7 bases). The CDR3 has 16 amino acids. V was shortened by 3 bases and J by 5 bases, with 17 bases between the two germline ends. Germline CDR1 is SGHVS and CDR2 is FQNEAQ. The CDR3 protein is CASSLQLVGGHNEQFF. In DNA, the CDR3 is TGTGCCAGCAGCTTGCAGCTTGTGGGGGGGCACAATGAGCAGTTCTTC.

The chain is built from TRBV19 and TRBJ1-2, with D perhaps matching TRBD1 (5 bases). The CDR3 is made up of 13 amino acids. V lost 7 bases to trimming and J lost 4 bases, with 13 bases between them. Germline CDR1 is LNHDA and CDR2 is SQIVND (reference sequence). The CDR3 DNA reads as TGTGCCAGTACCCCGCCGGGGGGCTATGGCTACACCTTC. This gives the protein CASTPPGGYGYTF.

The chain has TRBV7-2 and TRBJ1-5, with 9 bases lining up with TRBD1. J gave up 7 bases and V 5 bases, and 9 bases lay outside the gene matches. CDR1 SGHTA and CDR2 FQGNSA come from the germline V gene. The CDR3 is made up of 15 amino acids. The CDR3 loop is CASSPRGQGSQPQHF. The CDR3 nucleotides read TGTGCCAGCAGCCCCCGGGGACAGGGTAGCCAGCCCCAGCATTTT.

This clone was seen once. This chain uses TRBV9 with TRBJ1-1, with 8 bases fitting TRBD1. V was clipped by 5 bases and J by 1 base; unmatched bases: 1. The CDR3 is 13 amino acids. CDR1 SGDLS and CDR2 YYNGEE come from the germline V gene. The CDR3 sequence: CASRGQENTEAFF. The CDR3 DNA sequence: TGTGCCAGCAGGGGACAGGAGAACACTGAAGCTTTCTTT.

The chain recombines TRBV30 with TRBJ2-1; 8 nucleotides line up with TRBD2. J lost 0 bases, V lost 2 bases, and 3 bases had no gene match. Germline assignment: CDR1 GTSNPN and CDR2 SVGIG (reference sequence). The CDR3 sequence is 15 residues long. CDR3 in amino acids: CAWSPGTSSYNEQFF. Here the CDR3 DNA reads TGTGCCTGGAGTCCCGGGACTAGCTCCTACAATGAGCAGTTCTTC.

This clone was seen just once. The sample holds other DNA sequences that translate to the same CDR3. This sequence joins TRBV27 and TRBJ1-2; no firm D call. The V and J ends lost 3 bases and 2 bases respectively, with 7 bases between them. This CDR3 has 13 residues. Germline V gives CDR1 MNHEY, CDR2 SMNVEV (reference sequence). The CDR3 DNA is TGTGCCAGCAGTTTGACGGGAAACTATGGCTACACCTTC. Its translation is CASSLTGNYGYTF.

The gene calls are TRBV27 and TRBJ2-3; 10 nucleotides align to TRBD2. V dropped 5 bases and J dropped 3; count of bases not matched to a gene: 5. This CDR3 spans 15 amino acids. Germline loops: CDR1 MNHEY, CDR2 SMNVEV (reference sequence). The CDR3 reads CASSPLAGATDTQYF. CDR3 DNA: TGTGCCAGCAGTCCCCTAGCGGGGGCAACAGATACGCAGTATTTT.

The chain joins TRBV10-2 to TRBJ2-1, with 8 positions matching TRBD1. V was pared by 6 bases and J by 5 bases, with 6 bases of the junction left unmatched. Germline loops: CDR1 WSHSY, CDR2 SAAADI. The CDR3 runs 14 residues. The CDR3 here is CASRGQEVHNEQFF. The CDR3 coding sequence is TGCGCCAGCAGGGGACAGGAGGTCCACAATGAGCAGTTCTTC.